The 6 T cell receptor beta chains reported below all come from one sample, sequenced in a study of long-term antiretroviral therapy in people with HIV. At survey level, the immunoSEQ assay was run in its v3.0 version. Assay: immunoSEQ multiplex PCR; the TCRdb copy retains only in-frame clones and omits some. Of around 19,000 clones listed, about nine tenths are singletons. The sequenced sample was unsorted PBMCs, obtained about 4.1 years before starting antiretroviral therapy. Receptor source: a woman in her twenties or thirties with HIV.

In this sample, this clone turned up once. V usage is TRBV7-2 and J usage is TRBJ1-2; the match to TRBD1 covers 11 bases. The CDR3 extends over 17 amino acids. Germline CDR1 is SGHTA and CDR2 is FQGNSA. V was pared by 0 bases and J by 7 bases, with 10 bases of the junction left unmatched. The chain's CDR3 is CASSLAGDRGYRGGYTF. CDR3 DNA sequence: TGTGCCAGCAGCTTAGCGGGGGACAGGGGGTATCGTGGTGGCTACACCTTC.

The chain is built from TRBV12-2 and TRBJ2-2; the DNA was not used to check the table's D call, TRBD1. TRBV12-2 is annotated as a pseudogene. There are 15 residues in the CDR3. CDR3: CASHPPGQRTGELFF. DNA of the CDR3: TGTGCAAGTCACCCACCGGGACAGCGGACCGGGGAGCTGTTTTTT.

The chain is built from TRBV5-1 and TRBJ2-1; 8 bases are shared with TRBD2. With 0 bases clipped from V and 9 bases from J, the junction kept 14 bases outside the gene matches. Germline V gives CDR1 SGHRS, CDR2 YFSETQ. The CDR3 runs to 17 residues. The CDR3 is CASSLVPGLGTPAEQFF. The CDR3 DNA follows: TGCGCCAGCAGCTTGGTCCCGGGACTAGGGACTCCGGCTGAGCAGTTCTTC.

The chain uses TRBV4-1 and TRBJ2-1; 8 bases match TRBD2. The CDR3 covers 15 residues. In germline, CDR1 is MGHRA, CDR2 YSYEKL. Trimming took 2 bases from V and 8 from J; bases not matched to a gene: 8. CDR3 DNA: TGCGCCAGCAGCCAACTAACGGGGGGGAGTGATGAGCAGTTCTTC. This translates into CASSQLTGGSDEQFF.

The chain couples TRBV10-1 to TRBJ1-2; D is undetermined. Germline lookup yields CDR1 WNHNN and CDR2 SYGVQD (reference sequence). The CDR3 totals 11 residues. V lost 8 bases, J lost 3 bases, and 7 bases lay in between. The CDR3 sequence: CASVRYYGYTF. DNA of the CDR3: TGCGCCAGCGTACGATACTATGGCTACACCTTC.

The chain recombines TRBV7-8 with TRBJ1-5, with D perhaps matching TRBD1 (6 bases). V lost 1 base, J lost 6 bases, and 13 bases lay in between. The CDR3 runs to 15 residues. From germline, CDR1 is SGHVS and CDR2 FQNEAQ. CDR3 amino acids: CASSLVQGPSQPQHF. The CDR3 DNA reads TGTGCCAGCAGCTTAGTACAGGGACCATCTCAGCCCCAGCATTTT.